This T cell receptor (beta chain) was sequenced during a study of siplizumab effects on memory and regulatory T cells. General study findings and limits: The majority of clones, roughly 80-95% of proliferating CD4+ or CD8+ clones, lacked an assignable naive or memory phenotype.

Unstimulated naive, memory, effector memory and TEMRA subsets from a few donor pairs have been sequenced, the authors report. Unmatched junction bases numbered 4, after V lost 1 base and J lost 5 bases. CDR1 is SGHRS and CDR2 is YFSETQ in the germline V gene. CDR3 length equals 15 residues. Data came from immunoSEQ multiplex PCR; TCRdb stores just in-frame clones and leaves some out. The sample contains 50,000 to 55,000 clones, approximately 97% of which appear only once. Concerning this clone: Its antigen is still unknown.

The clonotype comes from a human donor in good health. The chain links TRBV5-1 to TRBJ2-1, with 9 bases matching TRBD2. The material sequenced was naive CD4+ T cells sorted from blood. CDR3 DNA: TGCGCCAGCAGCTTGTCAGCGGGAGGAAACAATGAGCAGTTCTTC. This codes for CASSLSAGGNNEQFF. Full variable domain (outside the CDR3, taken from reference TRBV5-1 and TRBJ2-1): KAGVTQTPRYLIKTRGQQVTLSCSPISGHRSVSWYQQTPGQGLQFLFEYFSETQRNKGNFPGRFSGRQFSNSRSEMNVSTLELGDSALYLCASSLSAGGNNEQFFGPGTRLTVL.